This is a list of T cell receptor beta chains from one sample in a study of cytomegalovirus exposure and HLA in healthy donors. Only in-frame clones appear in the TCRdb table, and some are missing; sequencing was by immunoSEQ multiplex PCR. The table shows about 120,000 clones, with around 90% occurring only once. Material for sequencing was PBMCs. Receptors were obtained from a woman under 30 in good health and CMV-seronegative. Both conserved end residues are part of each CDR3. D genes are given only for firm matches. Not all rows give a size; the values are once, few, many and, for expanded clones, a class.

cdr3_aa: CASSLGVAGRGDTQYF
cdr3_nt: TGTGCCAGCAGCTTGGGAGTAGCGGGGAGGGGAGATACGCAGTATTTT
clone_size: .
v_call: TRBV5-4
j_call: TRBJ2-3
d_call: TRBD2

cdr3_aa: CASSGEYLPPASTDTQYF
cdr3_nt: TGTGCCAGCAGTGGGGAGTACCTCCCGCCGGCTAGCACAGATACGCAGTATTTT
clone_size: .
v_call: TRBV6-1
j_call: TRBJ2-3
d_call: .

cdr3_aa: CASSPRGPINYGYTF
cdr3_nt: TGTGCCAGCAGCCCCCGAGGCCCCATTAACTATGGCTACACCTTC
clone_size: .
v_call: TRBV5-4
j_call: TRBJ1-2
d_call: .

cdr3_aa: CASSLVGGDQPQHF
cdr3_nt: TGTGCCAGCAGCTTAGTAGGGGGCGATCAGCCCCAGCATTTT
clone_size: few
v_call: TRBV7-2
j_call: TRBJ1-5
d_call: TRBD1

cdr3_aa: CASSFWSGGTGPAEQYF
cdr3_nt: TGTGCCAGCAGCTTCTGGTCTGGCGGGACTGGGCCGGCCGAGCAGTACTTC
clone_size: .
v_call: TRBV7-9
j_call: TRBJ2-7
d_call: .

cdr3_aa: CASSVTGTNTGELFF
cdr3_nt: TGCGCCAGCAGCGTTACCGGGACTAACACCGGGGAGCTGTTTTTT
clone_size: .
v_call: TRBV5-1
j_call: TRBJ2-2
d_call: .

cdr3_aa: CATKQGDETQYF
cdr3_nt: TGTGCCACCAAACAGGGGGATGAGACCCAGTACTTC
clone_size: .
v_call: TRBV19
j_call: TRBJ2-5
d_call: TRBD1

cdr3_aa: CSVESWENNEQFF
cdr3_nt: TGCAGCGTTGAATCGTGGGAGAACAATGAGCAGTTCTTC
clone_size: .
v_call: TRBV29-1
j_call: TRBJ2-1
d_call: .

cdr3_aa: CASSELQQGPNEKLFF
cdr3_nt: TGTGCCAGCAGTGAACTCCAACAGGGTCCTAATGAAAAACTGTTTTTT
clone_size: .
v_call: TRBV25-1
j_call: TRBJ1-4
d_call: .

cdr3_aa: CASSRPGGLTYEQYF
cdr3_nt: TGTGCCAGCAGCCGACCTGGGGGCCTAACCTACGAGCAGTACTTC
clone_size: .
v_call: TRBV7-9
j_call: TRBJ2-7
d_call: .

cdr3_aa: CASSQGGRNQPQHF
cdr3_nt: TGCGCCAGCAGCCAAGGAGGCCGCAATCAGCCCCAGCATTTT
clone_size: once
v_call: TRBV4-1
j_call: TRBJ1-5
d_call: .

cdr3_aa: CASRGTGGYEQYF
cdr3_nt: TGTGCCAGCAGGGGGACAGGGGGGTACGAGCAGTACTTC
clone_size: .
v_call: TRBV28
j_call: TRBJ2-7
d_call: TRBD1

cdr3_aa: CSVSPSGLAGARFF
cdr3_nt: TGCAGCGTATCCCCCTCGGGACTAGCGGGAGCTCGGTTCTTC
clone_size: .
v_call: TRBV29-1
j_call: TRBJ2-1
d_call: TRBD2

cdr3_aa: CASSFLDSPYNEQFF
cdr3_nt: TGTGCCAGCAGCTTCCTAGACTCCCCCTACAATGAGCAGTTCTTC
clone_size: once
v_call: TRBV11-2
j_call: TRBJ2-1
d_call: .

cdr3_aa: CASSPQSTDTQYF
cdr3_nt: TGTGCCAGCAGCCCCCAGAGCACAGATACGCAGTATTTT
clone_size: .
v_call: TRBV5-4
j_call: TRBJ2-3
d_call: .

cdr3_aa: CASRNRDLNEKLFF
cdr3_nt: TGTGCCAGCCGCAACAGGGACCTAAATGAAAAACTGTTTTTT
clone_size: .
v_call: TRBV7-9
j_call: TRBJ1-4
d_call: .

cdr3_aa: CASNLQGSYGYTF
cdr3_nt: TGTGCCAGTAATTTACAGGGGAGCTATGGCTACACCTTC
clone_size: .
v_call: TRBV19
j_call: TRBJ1-2
d_call: TRBD1

cdr3_aa: CASSVLGQGSGGYTF
cdr3_nt: TGTGCCAGCAGCGTTCTGGGACAGGGAAGCGGTGGCTACACCTTC
clone_size: .
v_call: TRBV9
j_call: TRBJ1-2
d_call: TRBD1

cdr3_aa: CASSPPDLGQGAYEQYF
cdr3_nt: TGTGCCAGCTCACCACCAGATCTCGGACAGGGGGCCTACGAGCAGTACTTC
clone_size: .
v_call: TRBV18
j_call: TRBJ2-7
d_call: TRBD1

cdr3_aa: CASSYEGLGEQYF
cdr3_nt: TGTGCCAGTAGTTACGAGGGATTGGGCGAGCAGTACTTC
clone_size: few
v_call: TRBV19
j_call: TRBJ2-7
d_call: .

cdr3_aa: CASSSPWTVEGYTF
cdr3_nt: TGTGCCAGCAGCTCCCCTTGGACAGTTGAGGGCTACACCTTC
clone_size: .
v_call: TRBV11-3
j_call: TRBJ1-2
d_call: .

cdr3_aa: CASSSGPRGSRGYEQYF
cdr3_nt: TGTGCCAGCAGCTCCGGACCCCGGGGAAGCCGGGGCTACGAGCAGTACTTC
clone_size: .
v_call: TRBV7-6
j_call: TRBJ2-7
d_call: .

cdr3_aa: CASSGLGAISDEQYF
cdr3_nt: TGCGCCAGCAGCGGATTGGGAGCGATATCAGACGAGCAGTACTTC
clone_size: .
v_call: TRBV5-1
j_call: TRBJ2-7
d_call: .

cdr3_aa: CASSQDPGRGLVDGYTF
cdr3_nt: TGTGCCAGCAGCCAAGATCCGGGACGGGGGTTGGTCGATGGCTACACCTTC
clone_size: .
v_call: TRBV4-2
j_call: TRBJ1-2
d_call: .

cdr3_aa: CASSEQGARYGYTF
cdr3_nt: TGTGCCAGCAGTGAACAGGGGGCACGCTATGGCTACACCTTC
clone_size: few
v_call: TRBV2
j_call: TRBJ1-2
d_call: TRBD1

cdr3_aa: CASTPRMDYSYEQYF
cdr3_nt: TGTGCCAGCACCCCCCGGATGGACTACTCCTACGAGCAGTACTTC
clone_size: few
v_call: TRBV6-5
j_call: TRBJ2-7
d_call: .

cdr3_aa: CASSPRTSGRGAGELFF
cdr3_nt: TGTGCCAGCAGCCCCCGGACTAGCGGGAGAGGCGCCGGGGAGCTGTTTTTT
clone_size: .
v_call: TRBV9
j_call: TRBJ2-2
d_call: TRBD2

cdr3_aa: CASSTTGGTPGYTF
cdr3_nt: TGTGCCAGCAGTACTACAGGGGGGACCCCTGGCTACACCTTC
clone_size: .
v_call: TRBV27
j_call: TRBJ1-2
d_call: TRBD1

cdr3_aa: CASSPEREGYNEQFF
cdr3_nt: TGCGCCAGCAGCCCTGAGCGGGAGGGCTACAATGAGCAGTTCTTC
clone_size: few
v_call: TRBV5-1
j_call: TRBJ2-1
d_call: TRBD2

cdr3_aa: CASNRDLRETQYF
cdr3_nt: TGTGCCAGCAACAGGGATTTGCGAGAGACCCAGTACTTC
clone_size: .
v_call: TRBV2
j_call: TRBJ2-5
d_call: .

cdr3_aa: CASSLGTGISAGELFF
cdr3_nt: TGTGCCAGCAGTTTAGGGACAGGGATTAGCGCCGGGGAGCTGTTTTTT
clone_size: .
v_call: TRBV27
j_call: TRBJ2-2
d_call: TRBD1

cdr3_aa: CASSESREGGETQYF
cdr3_nt: TGCGCCAGCAGTGAGTCGAGGGAGGGGGGGGAGACCCAGTACTTC
clone_size: .
v_call: TRBV10-1
j_call: TRBJ2-5
d_call: .

cdr3_aa: CASSSDGTSGGYEQYF
cdr3_nt: TGTGCCAGTAGTTCCGACGGGACTAGCGGGGGTTACGAGCAGTACTTC
clone_size: .
v_call: TRBV19
j_call: TRBJ2-7
d_call: TRBD2

cdr3_aa: CAGDRGSQETQYF
cdr3_nt: TGTGCCGGCGACAGGGGGTCCCAAGAGACCCAGTACTTC
clone_size: .
v_call: TRBV7-9
j_call: TRBJ2-5
d_call: TRBD1

cdr3_aa: CASSLWANNEQFF
cdr3_nt: TGTGCCAGCAGCTTGTGGGCAAACAATGAGCAGTTCTTC
clone_size: once
v_call: TRBV5-5
j_call: TRBJ2-1
d_call: .

cdr3_aa: CASSGGLAESADTQYF
cdr3_nt: TGTGCCAGCAGCGGCGGACTAGCGGAGTCCGCAGATACGCAGTATTTT
clone_size: .
v_call: TRBV7-3
j_call: TRBJ2-3
d_call: TRBD2

cdr3_aa: CASSHRFREQFF
cdr3_nt: TGTGCCAGCAGCCACCGGTTCCGGGAGCAGTTCTTC
clone_size: .
v_call: TRBV14
j_call: TRBJ2-1
d_call: .

cdr3_aa: CASRYRRGGYTF
cdr3_nt: TGTGCCAGCAGGTATCGACGGGGAGGATACACCTTC
clone_size: once
v_call: TRBV2
j_call: TRBJ1-2
d_call: .

cdr3_aa: CASRLAGDYEQYF
cdr3_nt: TGTGCCAGCCGACTAGCGGGGGACTACGAGCAGTACTTC
clone_size: .
v_call: TRBV11-2
j_call: TRBJ2-7
d_call: TRBD2

cdr3_aa: CASSSGFYEQYF
cdr3_nt: TGCGCCAGCAGCTCAGGGTTCTACGAGCAGTACTTC
clone_size: .
v_call: TRBV5-1
j_call: TRBJ2-7
d_call: .

cdr3_aa: CASSPGGSDEKLFF
cdr3_nt: TGTGCCAGCAGCCCAGGAGGGTCTGATGAAAAACTGTTTTTT
clone_size: .
v_call: TRBV7-9
j_call: TRBJ1-4
d_call: .

cdr3_aa: CASSLNRGGTEAFF
cdr3_nt: TGTGCCAGCAGCTTAAACAGGGGGGGCACTGAAGCTTTCTTT
clone_size: .
v_call: TRBV7-6
j_call: TRBJ1-1
d_call: TRBD1

cdr3_aa: CASNLRYEQYF
cdr3_nt: TGTGCCAGCAACCTGCGGTACGAGCAGTACTTC
clone_size: .
v_call: TRBV2
j_call: TRBJ2-7
d_call: .

cdr3_aa: CASSLGTLEQYF
cdr3_nt: TGTGCCAGCAGCTTGGGGACTTTAGAGCAGTACTTC
clone_size: .
v_call: TRBV5-6
j_call: TRBJ2-7
d_call: .

cdr3_aa: CASSEEAASTDTQYF
cdr3_nt: TGTGCCAGCAGTGAAGAAGCGGCTAGCACAGATACGCAGTATTTT
clone_size: .
v_call: TRBV2
j_call: TRBJ2-3
d_call: .

cdr3_aa: CASSRSPGGREQYF
cdr3_nt: TGTGCCAGCAGCCGCAGTCCAGGGGGCAGGGAGCAGTACTTC
clone_size: .
v_call: TRBV2
j_call: TRBJ2-5
d_call: TRBD1

cdr3_aa: CASSAGTGFYGYTF
cdr3_nt: TGTGCCAGCAGCGCCGGGACAGGTTTCTATGGCTACACCTTC
clone_size: .
v_call: TRBV5-8
j_call: TRBJ1-2
d_call: TRBD1